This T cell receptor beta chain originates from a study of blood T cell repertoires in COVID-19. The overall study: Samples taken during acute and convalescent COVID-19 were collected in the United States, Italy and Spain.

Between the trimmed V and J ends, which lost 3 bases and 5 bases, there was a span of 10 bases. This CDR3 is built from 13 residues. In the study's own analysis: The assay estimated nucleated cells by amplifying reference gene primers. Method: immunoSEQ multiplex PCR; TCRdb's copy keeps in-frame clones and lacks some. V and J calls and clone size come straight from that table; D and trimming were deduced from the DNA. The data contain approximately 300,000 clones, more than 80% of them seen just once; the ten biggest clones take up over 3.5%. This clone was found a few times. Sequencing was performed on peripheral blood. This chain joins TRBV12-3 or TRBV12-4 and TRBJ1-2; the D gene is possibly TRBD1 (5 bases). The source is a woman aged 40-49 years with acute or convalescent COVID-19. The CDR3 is CASSFTGDYGYTF. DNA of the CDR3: TGTGCCAGCAGTTTCACAGGAGATTATGGCTACACCTTC.